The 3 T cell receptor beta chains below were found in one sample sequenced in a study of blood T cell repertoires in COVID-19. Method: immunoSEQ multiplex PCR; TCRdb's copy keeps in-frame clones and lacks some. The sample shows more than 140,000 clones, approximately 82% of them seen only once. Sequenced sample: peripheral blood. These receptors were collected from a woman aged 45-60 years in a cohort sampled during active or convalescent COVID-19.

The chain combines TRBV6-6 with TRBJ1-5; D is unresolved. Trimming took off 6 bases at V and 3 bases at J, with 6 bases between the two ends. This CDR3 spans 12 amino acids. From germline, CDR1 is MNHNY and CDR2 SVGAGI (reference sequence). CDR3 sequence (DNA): TGTGCCAGCAGGTCGGTCAATCAGCCCCAGCATTTT. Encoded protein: CASRSVNQPQHF.

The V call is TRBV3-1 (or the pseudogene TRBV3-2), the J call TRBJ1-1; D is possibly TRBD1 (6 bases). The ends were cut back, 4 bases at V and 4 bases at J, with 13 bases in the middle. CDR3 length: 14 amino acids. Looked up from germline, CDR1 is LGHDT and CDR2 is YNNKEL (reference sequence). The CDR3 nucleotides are TGTGCCAGCAGCCCACAGGGTATGAGCACTGAAGCTTTCTTT. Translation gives CASSPQGMSTEAFF.

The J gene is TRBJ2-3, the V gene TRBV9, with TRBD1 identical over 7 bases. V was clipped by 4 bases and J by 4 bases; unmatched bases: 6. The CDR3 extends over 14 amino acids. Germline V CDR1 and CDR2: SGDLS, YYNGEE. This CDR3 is CASSSRQGADTQYF. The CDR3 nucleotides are TGTGCCAGCAGCTCCCGACAGGGAGCAGATACGCAGTATTTT.